This record looks at one T cell receptor (beta chain) sequence and its context. Its specificity is not known. This record belongs to a study of Tregs in tolerant kidney transplant recipients. Study findings and constraints: The most relevant donor-specific Treg TCRbeta repertoire apparently came from expansion with activated donor B cells. Biological reproducibility was not directly addressed in this study. Few patients were studied, so findings need validation in larger groups.

The CDR3 covers 15 residues. CDR1 is SGHRS, CDR2 YFSETQ, per germline. The germline V and J ends were trimmed by 4 bases and 0 bases, with 14 bases remaining between them. Unstimulated regulatory T cells (CD4+CD25+CD127-), CD4+CD25- non-regulatory cells, CD4 and CD8 cells were FACS-sorted from thawed PBMCs. The protocol was immunoSEQ multiplex PCR, while the TCRdb copy is restricted to in-frame clones and leaves out a portion. Of about 240,000 clones in the sample, roughly 80% were seen once. The TCR was taken from a human donor in good health. The sample was CD4+ T cells from blood. The chain has TRBV5-1 and TRBJ2-7; D gene unclear. CDR3 in amino acids: CASSALAHLSYEQYF. In DNA form, the CDR3 reads TGCGCCAGCAGCGCCTTGGCACATCTCTCCTACGAGCAGTACTTC. The entire variable domain, with the rest obtained from reference TRBV5-1 and TRBJ2-7, is as follows: KAGVTQTPRYLIKTRGQQVTLSCSPISGHRSVSWYQQTPGQGLQFLFEYFSETQRNKGNFPGRFSGRQFSNSRSEMNVSTLELGDSALYLCASSALAHLSYEQYFGPGTRLTVT.